These 32 T cell receptor beta chains share one sample of origin, sequenced in a study of cytomegalovirus exposure and HLA in healthy donors. PCR employed 60 Vbeta and 13 Jbeta primers. Clones were sequenced by immunoSEQ multiplex PCR, and TCRdb holds only the in-frame ones, with some missing. Recorded for this sample: under 35,000 clones. The sequencing input was PBMCs. The source of these receptors is a man aged 30-40 years in good health and CMV-seronegative.

V and J are TRBV18 and TRBJ1-1; 12 nucleotides align to TRBD1. The junction had 7 bases not matched to a gene; V was cut back by 0 bases and J by 2 bases. Per germline, CDR1 KGHSH and CDR2 LQKENI. This CDR3 has 18 residues. CDR3: CASSPPRGTGGGNTEAFF. CDR3 DNA: TGTGCCAGCTCACCACCCAGGGGGACAGGGGGCGGAAACACTGAAGCTTTCTTT.

The chain recombines TRBV30 with TRBJ2-2, with a possible D match to TRBD2 (6 bases). V lost 0 bases and J 4 bases, leaving 9 bases between the germline ends. The CDR3 consists of 14 residues. Germline V lookup: CDR1 GTSNPN, CDR2 SVGIG (reference sequence). The CDR3 coding sequence is TGTGCCTGGAGTGTAACTAGCCCCACCGGGGAGCTGTTTTTT. Protein sequence: CAWSVTSPTGELFF.

This chain joins TRBV6-1 and TRBJ2-7; weak D call: TRBD1 (5 bases). Trimming removed 2 bases at V and 0 bases at J, with 8 bases between. The CDR3 spans 14 residues. Germline loops: CDR1 MNHNS, CDR2 SASEGT. DNA for the CDR3: TGTGCCAGCAGTGAACAGGGAATCTCCTACGAGCAGTACTTC. Translating it yields CASSEQGISYEQYF.

Frequency places this clone as medium-sized. The chain couples TRBV7-9 to TRBJ1-1, with 9 bases identical to TRBD1. This CDR3 contains 12 residues. Germline V gene data show CDR1 as SEHNR and CDR2 as FQNEAQ (reference sequence). CDR3 sequence reads: CASQDRGPEAFF. The DNA of the CDR3 is TGTGCTTCCCAGGACAGGGGCCCTGAAGCTTTCTTT.

V usage is TRBV13 and J usage is TRBJ2-7; 7 bases map to TRBD2. The CDR3 length is 14 residues. Germline V gene lookup returns CDR1 PRHDT and CDR2 FYEKMQ (reference sequence). J was trimmed by 2 bases and V by 2 bases; bases with no gene match: 3. CDR3 protein: CASSLSGGTYEQYF. CDR3 sequence (DNA): TGTGCCAGCAGCTTATCCGGGGGGACCTACGAGCAGTACTTC.

The chain recombines TRBV19 with TRBJ2-2, with a possible D match to TRBD1 (5 bases). Per germline, CDR1 LNHDA and CDR2 SQIVND (reference sequence). V was cut by 3 bases and J by 6 bases, with 8 bases left in between. The CDR3 extends over 13 amino acids. This CDR3 is CASSMGPPGELFF. CDR3 DNA: TGTGCCAGTAGTATGGGGCCCCCCGGGGAGCTGTTTTTT.

The genes are TRBV7-9 and TRBJ1-1; maybe TRBD1 (5 bases). The germline CDR1 and CDR2 sequences are SEHNR and FQNEAQ (reference sequence). V shed 1 base and J shed 5 bases, with 11 bases lying between them. The CDR3 is made up of 14 amino acids. The DNA for the CDR3 is TGTGCCAGCAGCTTAGTTCAGGGTTGGACTGAAGCTTTCTTT. Its translation: CASSLVQGWTEAFF.

J is TRBJ2-2 and V is TRBV18, with D possibly matching TRBD1 (6 bases). Germline V gene sequence: CDR1 KGHSH, CDR2 LQKENI. The CDR3 has 15 residues. The V end was cut by 3 bases, the J end by 2 bases, with 10 bases between. The CDR3 DNA reads TGTGCCAGCTCACCTATGACAGGAAACACCGGGGAGCTGTTTTTT. Protein sequence: CASSPMTGNTGELFF.

The chain has TRBV12-5 and TRBJ2-1, with D uncertain. The germline V gene has CDR1 LGHNT and CDR2 FRNRAP. This CDR3 has 14 amino acids. Trimming took off 3 bases at V and 2 bases at J, with 8 bases between the two ends. The CDR3 region has the DNA TGTGCTAGTGGTTTTAGTAGTACCTACAATGAGCAGTTCTTC. Protein sequence: CASGFSSTYNEQFF.

The CDR3 DNA reads as TGTGCCACCAGCTACCCCAGGGGCGACACCGGGGAGCTGTTTTTT. Its protein is CATSYPRGDTGELFF. The chain recombines TRBV15 with TRBJ2-2, with D possibly matching TRBD1 (6 bases). Looked up from germline, CDR1 is LNHNV and CDR2 is YYDKDF (reference sequence). The CDR3 runs to 15 residues. The V gene lost 5 bases and the J gene lost 3 bases, with 13 bases spanning the gap.

CDR3 nucleotides: TGTGCCAGTAGTATGGACCCCGGGACAGACTTGAACACTGAAGCTTTCTTT. Its protein is CASSMDPGTDLNTEAFF. The chain links TRBV19 to TRBJ1-1, with TRBD1 matching 7 bases. The ends lost 3 bases at V and 0 bases at J; junction bases unmatched: 10. This CDR3 contains 17 residues. Looked up from germline, CDR1 is LNHDA and CDR2 is SQIVND (reference sequence). The entire variable domain, with the rest obtained from reference TRBV19 and TRBJ1-1, is as follows: DGGITQSPKYLFRKEGQNVTLSCEQNLNHDAMYWYRQDPGQGLRLIYYSQIVNDFQKGDIAEGYSVSREKKESFPLTVTSAQKNPTAFYLCASSMDPGTDLNTEAFFGQGTRLTVV.

This rearrangement joins TRBV6-5 to TRBJ2-3; possibly TRBD2 for D (5 bases). V lost 6 bases, J lost 4 bases, and 8 bases lay in between. The CDR3 runs 12 residues. CDR1 and CDR2 from the germline V gene are MNHEY and SVGAGI. CDR3 sequence: CASRSLADTQYF. The CDR3 DNA sequence: TGTGCCAGCAGATCACTAGCAGATACGCAGTATTTT.

The genes are TRBV18 and TRBJ2-3, with TRBD1 identical over 9 bases. V lost 1 base, J lost 0 bases, and 2 bases stayed unmatched. Germline CDR1 KGHSH, CDR2 LQKENI. This CDR3 has 16 residues. The CDR3 spells CASSPRGQGSTDTQYF. CDR3 DNA sequence: TGTGCCAGCTCACCACGTGGACAGGGGAGCACAGATACGCAGTATTTT.

The J gene is TRBJ1-3, the V gene TRBV29-1; the match to TRBD1 covers 8 bases. Germline trimming cut 4 bases from V and 0 bases from J; bases unmatched to any gene: 11. This CDR3 contains 17 residues. Germline V gene data show CDR1 as SQVTM and CDR2 as ANQGSEA. The CDR3 region is CSVVARDRQYSGNTIYF. For the CDR3, the DNA is TGCAGCGTTGTGGCCCGGGACAGGCAATACTCTGGAAACACCATATATTTT.

This clone is labeled medium-sized based on frequency. V gene TRBV6-4 combines with J gene TRBJ2-1; 9 bases agree with TRBD2. Losses at the gene ends were 2 bases for V and 6 bases for J; bases not matched to a gene: 2. This CDR3 contains 14 residues. Germline CDR1 is MRHNA and CDR2 is SNTAGT. Here the CDR3 DNA reads TGTGCCAGCAGTGACGGGCGGGGGGGCAATGAGCAGTTCTTC. It is translated as CASSDGRGGNEQFF.

With respect to this clone: Germline and junction disagree at one end, which may indicate a read error. J is TRBJ1-1 and V is TRBV25-1; the match to TRBD1 covers 8 bases. The CDR3 is 14 residues long. Germline assignment: CDR1 MGHDK and CDR2 SYGVNS. CDR3 residues: CASSERLQGAGDHF. The CDR3 DNA follows: TGTGCCAGCAGTGAACGATTGCAGGGGGCGGGGGATCACTTT.

The rearrangement uses TRBV7-6 and TRBJ2-7; 7 positions agree with TRBD1. V lost 1 base to trimming and J lost 6 bases; unmatched junction nucleotides: 12. From germline, CDR1 is SGHVS and CDR2 FNYEAQ. The CDR3 is made up of 16 amino acids. CDR3 DNA: TGTGCCAGCAGCTTAGTTGCAGGGGACAGTTTGGGCGAGCAGTACTTC. The encoded protein is CASSLVAGDSLGEQYF.

V usage is TRBV2 and J usage is TRBJ2-5, with 7 positions matching TRBD1. The length of the CDR3 is 15 residues. J gave up 1 base and V 5 bases, and 7 bases lay outside the gene matches. CDR1 and CDR2 (germline): SNHLY, FYNNEI. This CDR3 is CASSTDREVQETQYF. The CDR3 coding sequence is TGTGCCAGCAGTACCGACAGGGAAGTCCAAGAGACCCAGTACTTC.

This chain connects TRBV28 to TRBJ2-1; D is perhaps TRBD1 (5 bases). The CDR3 loop spans 15 amino acids. Germline loops: CDR1 MDHEN, CDR2 SYDVKM. With 5 bases removed from V and 6 bases from J, the gap between germline ends came to 17 bases. CDR3 sequence (DNA): TGTGCCAGCAGTATAGGAACCCTAAGGGGCAATGAGCAGTTCTTC. Translating it yields CASSIGTLRGNEQFF. The full variable domain, completed using reference TRBV28 and TRBJ2-1, is DVKVTQSSRYLVKRTGEKVFLECVQDMDHENMFWYRQDPGLGLRLIYFSYDVKMKEKGDIPEGYSVSREKKERFSLILESASTNQTSMYLCASSIGTLRGNEQFFGPGTRLTVL.

This sequence joins TRBV25-1 and TRBJ2-1; 8 nucleotides align to TRBD2. V lost 3 bases to trimming and J lost 10 bases; unmatched junction nucleotides: 5. This CDR3 comprises 13 residues. CDR1 is MGHDK and CDR2 is SYGVNS in the germline V gene. CDR3 sequence: CASSDSGGREQFF. CDR3 DNA: TGTGCCAGCAGTGATTCAGGCGGGAGGGAGCAGTTCTTC.

This chain joins TRBV18 and TRBJ1-3; 10 bases line up with TRBD1. CDR3 length: 14 residues. Germline V gene data show CDR1 as KGHSH and CDR2 as LQKENI. V was clipped by 2 bases and J by 7 bases; unmatched bases: 2. CDR3 coding DNA: TGTGCCAGCTCACCAGGGACAGGGGACAACACCATATATTTT. Translated: CASSPGTGDNTIYF.

The V call is TRBV5-4, the J call TRBJ2-5; D is unresolved. Trimming shortened V by 6 bases and J by 4 bases, and 13 bases separated the two germline ends. The CDR3 consists of 13 residues. Germline assignment: CDR1 SGHNT and CDR2 YYREEE (reference sequence). In DNA, the CDR3 is TGTGCCAGCACCGGAGTAAACGTAGAGACCCAGTACTTC. This encodes CASTGVNVETQYF.

This chain connects TRBV11-3 to TRBJ1-2, with 9 positions matching TRBD1. This CDR3 contains 18 residues. V lost 5 bases, J lost 6 bases, and 19 bases stayed unmatched. The germline CDR1 and CDR2 sequences are SGHNT and YENEEA. The CDR3 DNA follows: TGTGCCAGCAGCCCAAGAACGGGACAGGGCTTCCTGGGGGATGGCTACACCTTC. This sequence encodes CASSPRTGQGFLGDGYTF.

The chain joins TRBV5-1 to TRBJ1-2; TRBD1 matches at 7 bases. Trimming removed 1 base from V and 6 bases from J; junction bases left unmatched: 0. The CDR3 is 12 residues long. Germline CDR1 is SGHRS and CDR2 is YFSETQ. CDR3 protein: CASSLRGHGYTF. The CDR3 nucleotides read TGCGCCAGCAGCTTGAGGGGGCATGGCTACACCTTC. Supplemented by reference TRBV5-1 and TRBJ1-2, the full variable domain reads KAGVTQTPRYLIKTRGQQVTLSCSPISGHRSVSWYQQTPGQGLQFLFEYFSETQRNKGNFPGRFSGRQFSNSRSEMNVSTLELGDSALYLCASSLRGHGYTFGSGTRLTVV.

The chain employs TRBV6-5 and TRBJ2-6; D is possibly TRBD2 (5 bases). The germline V and J ends were trimmed by 5 bases and 4 bases, with 12 bases remaining between them. The CDR3 has 15 residues. The germline V gene has CDR1 MNHEY and CDR2 SVGAGI. CDR3 DNA sequence: TGTGCCAGCAGTCCTAGCCCCTCGGGGGCCAACGTCCTGACTTTC. It translates to CASSPSPSGANVLTF.

The genes are TRBV28 and TRBJ1-1, with 7 bases fitting TRBD1. Germline V lookup: CDR1 MDHEN, CDR2 SYDVKM. This CDR3 spans 14 amino acids. After removal of 7 bases from V and 4 bases from J, the junction contained 9 bases not matched to a gene. The CDR3 sequence is CASNIQGRSTEAFF. CDR3 sequence (DNA): TGTGCCAGCAATATACAGGGGAGGAGCACTGAAGCTTTCTTT.

The chain is built from TRBV5-6 and TRBJ1-4; D is ambiguous. Trimming removed 4 bases from V and 7 bases from J, with 14 bases in between. The CDR3 consists of 14 residues. Germline V gives CDR1 SGHDT, CDR2 YYEEEE. In DNA form, the CDR3 reads TGTGCCAGCAGCATTGGCCCTGGAGGTGAAAAACTGTTTTTT. It encodes CASSIGPGGEKLFF.

The rearrangement uses TRBV19 and TRBJ2-1; 8 nucleotides line up with TRBD2. CDR3 length equals 15 residues. Unmatched junction bases numbered 3, after V lost 1 base and J lost 4 bases. The germline V gene has CDR1 LNHDA and CDR2 SQIVND (reference sequence). CDR3 nucleotides: TGTGCCAGTAGTATAGGCAGCGGGAGTTACAATGAGCAGTTCTTC. Protein: CASSIGSGSYNEQFF. The variable domain in full, completed from reference TRBV19 and TRBJ2-1, reads DGGITQSPKYLFRKEGQNVTLSCEQNLNHDAMYWYRQDPGQGLRLIYYSQIVNDFQKGDIAEGYSVSREKKESFPLTVTSAQKNPTAFYLCASSIGSGSYNEQFFGPGTRLTVL.

This chain connects TRBV6-6 to TRBJ2-4, with TRBD1 as a possible D gene (7 bases). Trimming shortened V by 8 bases and J by 6 bases, and 23 bases separated the two germline ends. The CDR3 is made up of 16 amino acids. Germline V gene data show CDR1 as MNHNY and CDR2 as SVGAGI (reference sequence). In DNA form, the CDR3 reads TGTGCCAGCCTGGGGGGACAGACCCAAGCTAGAAACATTCAGTACTTC. Protein sequence: CASLGGQTQARNIQYF.

The chain joins TRBV9 to TRBJ2-2; TRBD2 is a possible D gene (5 bases). Germline loops: CDR1 SGDLS, CDR2 YYNGEE. V lost 4 bases to trimming and J lost 4 bases, with 11 bases between them. CDR3 size: 14 residues. This chain's CDR3 is CASSSGLVTGELFF. Here the CDR3 DNA reads TGTGCCAGCAGCTCCGGACTCGTCACCGGGGAGCTGTTTTTT. Combining the CDR3 with reference TRBV9 and TRBJ2-2 gives the whole variable domain DSGVTQTPKHLITATGQRVTLRCSPRSGDLSVYWYQQSLDQGLQFLIQYYNGEERAKGNILERFSAQQFPDLHSELNLSSLELGDSALYFCASSSGLVTGELFFGEGSRLTVL.

The CDR3 protein is CASSWTISETQYF. CDR3 in DNA: TGTGCCAGCAGTTGGACTATCTCGGAGACCCAGTACTTC. The V gene is TRBV7-6, the J gene TRBJ2-5; possibly TRBD2 for D (6 bases). The CDR3 runs 13 residues. Trimming left V 6 bases short and J 5 bases short, with 13 bases between. Germline V CDR1 and CDR2: SGHVS, FNYEAQ.

The chain has TRBV7-6 and TRBJ2-1; TRBD1 is a possible D gene (5 bases). Per the germline V gene, CDR1 is SGHVS and CDR2 is FNYEAQ. This CDR3 is 15 amino acids long. Trimming pared 4 bases from V and 5 bases from J, leaving 15 bases between. The CDR3 nucleotides are TGTGCCAGCAGCTCAGGGTACAGCCGTAACAATGAGCAGTTCTTC. Its protein product is CASSSGYSRNNEQFF.